A selection of T cell receptor beta chains follows, all from one sample in a study of response to subunit inactivated influenza vaccine. TCRdb called the RT-PCR reads again in MiXCR, with one record for every CDR3 protein. The table records some 480,000 distinct CDR3 sequences, approximately 11% of them present only once. This material consisted of PBMCs from blood, taken about 6 weeks after vaccination. These TCRs come from a man in his fifties who received an inactivated influenza vaccine. The CDR3 runs from the conserved cysteine through the conserved F or W. The order of the fields is D gene, J gene, V gene, clone size, CDR3 protein, CDR3 DNA. A D gene is named only where the DNA matches it firmly. Clone size is not always given. Where it is, it says once, few, many or a class for expanded clones.

D gene: NA; J gene: TRBJ1-1; V gene: TRBV5-4; clone size: many; CDR3 protein: CASSVQGRHTEAFF; CDR3 DNA: TGTGCCAGCAGCGTACAGGGTAGACACACTGAAGCTTTCTTT
D gene: NA; J gene: TRBJ2-3; V gene: TRBV20-1; clone size: NA; CDR3 protein: CSASFGKDTQYF; CDR3 DNA: TGCAGTGCTAGTTTCGGAAAGGATACGCAGTATTTT
D gene: TRBD2; J gene: TRBJ2-1; V gene: TRBV12-3/TRBV12-4; clone size: many; CDR3 protein: CASSWVGGRAKEQFF; CDR3 DNA: TGTGCCAGCAGTTGGGTAGGTGGGAGGGCCAAGGAGCAGTTCTTC
D gene: NA; J gene: TRBJ2-7; V gene: TRBV7-2; clone size: many; CDR3 protein: CASSLNQGYYEQYF; CDR3 DNA: TGTGCCAGCAGCTTAAATCAGGGGTACTACGAGCAGTACTTC
D gene: NA; J gene: TRBJ2-1; V gene: TRBV10-3; clone size: few; CDR3 protein: CAISESTVPDWSSYNEQFF; CDR3 DNA: TGTGCCATCAGTGAGTCGACGGTGCCGGACTGGAGCTCCTACAATGAGCAGTTCTTC
D gene: NA; J gene: TRBJ1-2; V gene: TRBV4-1; clone size: NA; CDR3 protein: CASSQGWQNYGYTF; CDR3 DNA: TGCGCCAGCAGCCAGGGCTGGCAGAACTATGGCTACACCTTC
D gene: NA; J gene: TRBJ2-2; V gene: TRBV7-9; clone size: few; CDR3 protein: CASSPSGLVAGELFF; CDR3 DNA: TGTGCCAGCAGCCCTTCTGGGCTAGTCGCCGGGGAGCTGTTTTTT
D gene: TRBD2; J gene: TRBJ2-1; V gene: TRBV20-1; clone size: NA; CDR3 protein: CSATTSGGYNEQFF; CDR3 DNA: TGCAGTGCAACCACTAGCGGGGGTTACAATGAGCAGTTCTTC
D gene: TRBD1; J gene: TRBJ1-1; V gene: TRBV30; clone size: NA; CDR3 protein: CAWSSTGVNTEAFF; CDR3 DNA: TGTGCCTGGAGCTCGACAGGGGTGAACACTGAAGCTTTCTTT
D gene: NA; J gene: TRBJ1-4; V gene: TRBV29-1; clone size: few; CDR3 protein: CSALLNYNEKLFF; CDR3 DNA: TGCAGCGCCCTTTTGAACTATAATGAAAAACTGTTTTTT
D gene: TRBD2; J gene: TRBJ2-3; V gene: TRBV5-1; clone size: NA; CDR3 protein: CASSGPPGGLSTDTQYF; CDR3 DNA: TGCGCCAGCAGCGGGCCCCCGGGGGGGCTAAGCACAGATACGCAGTATTTT
D gene: TRBD2; J gene: TRBJ2-1; V gene: TRBV10-3; clone size: many; CDR3 protein: CAISDRTSGAYNEQFF; CDR3 DNA: TGTGCCATCAGTGACCGGACTAGCGGGGCCTACAATGAGCAGTTCTTC
D gene: NA; J gene: TRBJ2-3; V gene: TRBV20-1; clone size: NA; CDR3 protein: CSARQLAAHGNTQYF; CDR3 DNA: TGCAGTGCTAGACAACTAGCTGCCCACGGCAATACGCAGTATTTT
D gene: NA; J gene: TRBJ2-1; V gene: TRBV28; clone size: many; CDR3 protein: CASSPKDEQFF; CDR3 DNA: TGTGCCAGCAGCCCTAAGGATGAGCAGTTCTTC
D gene: TRBD2; J gene: TRBJ2-2; V gene: TRBV19; clone size: NA; CDR3 protein: CASAGWGGGSNTGELFF; CDR3 DNA: TGTGCCAGTGCAGGTTGGGGCGGGGGGTCGAACACCGGGGAGCTGTTTTTT
D gene: NA; J gene: TRBJ2-3; V gene: TRBV9; clone size: NA; CDR3 protein: CASSPRRASVTDTQYF; CDR3 DNA: TGTGCCAGCAGCCCCCGGAGGGCTAGCGTTACAGATACGCAGTATTTT
D gene: NA; J gene: TRBJ2-2; V gene: TRBV11-2; clone size: NA; CDR3 protein: CASSSTGPGELFF; CDR3 DNA: TGTGCCAGCAGCTCTACAGGGCCCGGGGAGCTGTTTTTT